This record concerns one T cell receptor (beta chain) sequence. V trimming: 2 bases; J trimming: 5 bases; junction bases outside the gene matches: 6. Germline V CDR1 and CDR2: KGHDR, SFDVKD. This CDR3 spans 15 amino acids. These data belong to a study of control samples from healthy donors and cancer patients. The protocol was immunoSEQ multiplex PCR, while the TCRdb copy is restricted to in-frame clones and leaves out a portion. Of 90,000 to 150,000 clones in the sample, more than 70% were seen once. V and J are TRBV24-1 and TRBJ2-5; 8 positions match TRBD1. Sequenced: blood. The clonotype was recovered from a man aged 35 to 55 in good health. The CDR3 DNA reads TGTGCCACCAGTGATTCCAGGGGGCGCGGGGAGACCCAGTACTTC. As protein: CATSDSRGRGETQYF.